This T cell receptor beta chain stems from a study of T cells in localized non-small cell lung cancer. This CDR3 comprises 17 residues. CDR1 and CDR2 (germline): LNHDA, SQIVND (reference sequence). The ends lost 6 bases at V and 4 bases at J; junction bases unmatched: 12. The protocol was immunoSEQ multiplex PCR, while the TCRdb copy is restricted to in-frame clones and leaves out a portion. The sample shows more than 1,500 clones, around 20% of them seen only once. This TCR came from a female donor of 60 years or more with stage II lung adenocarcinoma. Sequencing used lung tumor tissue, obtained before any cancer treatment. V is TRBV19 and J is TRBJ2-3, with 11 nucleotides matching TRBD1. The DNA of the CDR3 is TGTGCCAGTAGGAGGACAGGGGGCGCAATCTATGCAGATACGCAGTATTTT. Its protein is CASRRTGGAIYADTQYF.